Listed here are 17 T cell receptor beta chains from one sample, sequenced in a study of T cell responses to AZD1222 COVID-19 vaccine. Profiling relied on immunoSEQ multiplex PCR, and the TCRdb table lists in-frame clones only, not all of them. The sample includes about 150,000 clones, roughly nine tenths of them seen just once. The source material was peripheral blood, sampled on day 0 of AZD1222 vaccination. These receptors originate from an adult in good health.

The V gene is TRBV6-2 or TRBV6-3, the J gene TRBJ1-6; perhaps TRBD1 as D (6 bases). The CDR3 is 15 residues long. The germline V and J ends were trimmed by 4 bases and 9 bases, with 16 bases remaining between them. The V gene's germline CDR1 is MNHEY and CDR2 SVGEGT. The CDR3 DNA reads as TGTGCCAGCAGTTCCCCGGCCGGGGGCGTTTCACCCCTCCACTTT. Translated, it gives CASSSPAGGVSPLHF.

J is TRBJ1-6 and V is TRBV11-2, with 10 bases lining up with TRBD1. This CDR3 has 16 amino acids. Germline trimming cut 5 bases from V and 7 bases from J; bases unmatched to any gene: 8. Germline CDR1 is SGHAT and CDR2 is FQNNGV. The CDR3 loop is CASSPRQGASNSPLHF. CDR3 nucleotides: TGTGCCAGCAGCCCCCGACAGGGGGCCTCCAATTCACCCCTCCACTTT. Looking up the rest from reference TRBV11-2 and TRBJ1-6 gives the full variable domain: EAGVAQSPRYKIIEKRQSVAFWCNPISGHATLYWYQQILGQGPKLLIQFQNNGVVDDSQLPKDRFSAERLKGVDSTLKIQPAKLEDSAVYLCASSPRQGASNSPLHFGNGTRLTVT.

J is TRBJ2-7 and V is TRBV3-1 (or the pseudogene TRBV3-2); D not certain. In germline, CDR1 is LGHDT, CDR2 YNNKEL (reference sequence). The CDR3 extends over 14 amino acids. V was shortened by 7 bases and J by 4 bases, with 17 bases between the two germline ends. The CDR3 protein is CASINGVPPYEQYF. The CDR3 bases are TGTGCCAGCATTAACGGAGTGCCACCTTACGAGCAGTACTTC.

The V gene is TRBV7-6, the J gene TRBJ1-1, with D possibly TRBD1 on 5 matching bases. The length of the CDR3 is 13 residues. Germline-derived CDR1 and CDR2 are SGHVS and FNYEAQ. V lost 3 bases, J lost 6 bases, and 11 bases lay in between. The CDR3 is CASSFGVRAEAFF. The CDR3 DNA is TGTGCCAGCAGCTTCGGAGTCAGGGCTGAAGCTTTCTTT.

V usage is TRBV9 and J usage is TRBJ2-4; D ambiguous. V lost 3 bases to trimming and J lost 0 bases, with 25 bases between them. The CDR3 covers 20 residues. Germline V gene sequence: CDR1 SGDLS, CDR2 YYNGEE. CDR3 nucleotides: TGTGCCAGCAGCGCCGAGGATACCGATGAGATATCCGTAGCCAAAAACATTCAGTACTTC. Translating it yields CASSAEDTDEISVAKNIQYF.

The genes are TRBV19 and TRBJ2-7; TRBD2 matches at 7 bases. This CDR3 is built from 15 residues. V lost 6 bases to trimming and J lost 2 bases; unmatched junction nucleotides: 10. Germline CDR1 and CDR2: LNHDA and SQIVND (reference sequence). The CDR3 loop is CASSPTSIGPYEQYF. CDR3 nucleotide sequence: TGTGCCAGTAGCCCGACTAGCATAGGGCCCTACGAGCAGTACTTC.

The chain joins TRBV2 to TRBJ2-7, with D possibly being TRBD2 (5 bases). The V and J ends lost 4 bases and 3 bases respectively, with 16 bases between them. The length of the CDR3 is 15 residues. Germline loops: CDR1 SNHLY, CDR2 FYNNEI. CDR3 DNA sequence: TGTGCCAGCAGTGTCGTGGTAGTCGGGAACTACGAGCAGTACTTC. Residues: CASSVVVVGNYEQYF.

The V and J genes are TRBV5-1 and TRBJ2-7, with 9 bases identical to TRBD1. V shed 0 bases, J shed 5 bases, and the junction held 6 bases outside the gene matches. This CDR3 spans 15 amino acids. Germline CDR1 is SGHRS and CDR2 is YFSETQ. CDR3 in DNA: TGCGCCAGCAGCTTGGCGGGACAGGGCAGCAACGAGCAGTACTTC. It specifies CASSLAGQGSNEQYF.

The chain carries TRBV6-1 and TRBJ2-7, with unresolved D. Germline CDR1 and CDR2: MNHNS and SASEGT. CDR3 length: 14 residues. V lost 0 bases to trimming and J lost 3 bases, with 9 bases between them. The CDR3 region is CASSEAAAHYEQYF. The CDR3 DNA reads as TGTGCCAGCAGTGAAGCGGCGGCTCACTACGAGCAGTACTTC.

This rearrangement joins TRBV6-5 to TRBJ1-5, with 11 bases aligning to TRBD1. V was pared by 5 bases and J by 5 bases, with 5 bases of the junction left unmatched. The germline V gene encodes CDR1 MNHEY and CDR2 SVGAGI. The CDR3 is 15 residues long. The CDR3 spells CASSPGTGGHQPQHF. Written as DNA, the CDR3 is TGTGCCAGCAGTCCGGGGACAGGGGGACATCAGCCCCAGCATTTT.

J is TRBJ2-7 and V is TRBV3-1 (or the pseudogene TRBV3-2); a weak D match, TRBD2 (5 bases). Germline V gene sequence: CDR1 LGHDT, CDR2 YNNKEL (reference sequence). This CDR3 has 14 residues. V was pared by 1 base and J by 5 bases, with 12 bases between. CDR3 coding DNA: TGTGCCAGCAGCCAAGGGAGGACCACCCACGAGCAGTACTTC. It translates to CASSQGRTTHEQYF.

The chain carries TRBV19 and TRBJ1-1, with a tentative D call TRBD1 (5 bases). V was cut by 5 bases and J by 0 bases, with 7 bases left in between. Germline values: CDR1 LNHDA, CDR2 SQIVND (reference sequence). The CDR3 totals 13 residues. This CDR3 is CASSGTVNTEAFF. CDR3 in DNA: TGTGCCAGTAGTGGGACGGTGAACACTGAAGCTTTCTTT.

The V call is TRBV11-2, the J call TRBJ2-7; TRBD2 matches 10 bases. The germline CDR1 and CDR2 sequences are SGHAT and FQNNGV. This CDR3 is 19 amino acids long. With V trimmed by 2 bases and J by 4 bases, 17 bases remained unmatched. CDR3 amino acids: CASSLSTGTGQLAGYEQYF. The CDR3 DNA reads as TGTGCCAGCAGCTTATCGACAGGAACAGGGCAACTAGCGGGATACGAGCAGTACTTC. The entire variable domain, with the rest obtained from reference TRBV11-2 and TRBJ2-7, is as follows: EAGVAQSPRYKIIEKRQSVAFWCNPISGHATLYWYQQILGQGPKLLIQFQNNGVVDDSQLPKDRFSAERLKGVDSTLKIQPAKLEDSAVYLCASSLSTGTGQLAGYEQYFGPGTRLTVT.

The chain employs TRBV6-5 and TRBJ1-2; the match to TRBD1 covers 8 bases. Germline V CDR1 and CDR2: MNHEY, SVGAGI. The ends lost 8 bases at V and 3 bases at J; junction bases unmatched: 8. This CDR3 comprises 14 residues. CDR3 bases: TGTGCCAGCTCCATCCAGGGGGCATACTATGGCTACACCTTC. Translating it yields CASSIQGAYYGYTF.

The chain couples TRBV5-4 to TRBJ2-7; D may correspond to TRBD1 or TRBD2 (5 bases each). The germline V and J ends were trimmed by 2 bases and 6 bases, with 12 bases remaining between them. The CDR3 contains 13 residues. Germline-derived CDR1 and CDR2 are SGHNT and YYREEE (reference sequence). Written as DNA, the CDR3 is TGTGCCAGCAGCTTTGGTTCTGGGACCGAGCAGTACTTC. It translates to CASSFGSGTEQYF. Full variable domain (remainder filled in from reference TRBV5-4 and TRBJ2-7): ETGVTQSPTHLIKTRGQQVTLRCSSQSGHNTVSWYQQALGQGPQFIFQYYREEENGRGNFPPRFSGLQFPNYSSELNVNALELDDSALYLCASSFGSGTEQYFGPGTRLTVT.

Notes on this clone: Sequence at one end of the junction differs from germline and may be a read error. The CDR3 DNA reads as TGTGCCAGCAGTTTAGCGACAGGGTTCACAGATACGCAGTATTTT. Protein sequence: CASSLATGFTDTQYF. V and J are TRBV11-3 and TRBJ2-3, with 7 positions matching TRBD1. From germline, CDR1 is SGHNT and CDR2 YENEEA. The CDR3 consists of 15 residues.

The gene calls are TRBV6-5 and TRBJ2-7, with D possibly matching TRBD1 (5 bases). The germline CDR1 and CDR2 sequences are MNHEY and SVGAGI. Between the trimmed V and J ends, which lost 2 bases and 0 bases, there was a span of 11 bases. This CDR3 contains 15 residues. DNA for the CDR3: TGTGCCAGCAGTTACACCAGGGTGAACTCCTACGAGCAGTACTTC. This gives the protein CASSYTRVNSYEQYF.